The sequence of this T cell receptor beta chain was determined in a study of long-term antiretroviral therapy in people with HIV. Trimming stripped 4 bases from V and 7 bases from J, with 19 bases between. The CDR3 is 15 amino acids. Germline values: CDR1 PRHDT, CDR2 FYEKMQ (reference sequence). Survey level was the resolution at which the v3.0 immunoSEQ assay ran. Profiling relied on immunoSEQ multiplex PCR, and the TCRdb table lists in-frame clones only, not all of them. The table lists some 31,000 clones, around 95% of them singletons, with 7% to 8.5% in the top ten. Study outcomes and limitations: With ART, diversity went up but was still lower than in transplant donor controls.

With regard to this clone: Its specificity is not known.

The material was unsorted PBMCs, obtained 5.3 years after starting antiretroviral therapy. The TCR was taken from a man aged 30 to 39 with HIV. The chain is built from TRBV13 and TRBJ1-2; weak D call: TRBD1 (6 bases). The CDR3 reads CASSSGDPISGGYTF. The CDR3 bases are TGTGCCAGCAGCTCAGGGGATCCCATATCGGGTGGCTACACCTTC.